This T cell receptor (beta chain) came from a study of shared clonotypes between healthy human individuals. Study summary: Aged between 18 and 49, the donors were a couple of women and three men.

This clone was found a few times. Replicate sorted-subset PCRs were loaded with approximately 200 ng DNA, 30,000 to 35,000 T cell genomes. Method: immunoSEQ multiplex PCR; TCRdb's copy keeps in-frame clones and lacks some. The sample comprises 740,000 or so clones, less than 80% of which are singletons, and roughly 1.9% rests with the top ten. Per germline, CDR1 WSHSY and CDR2 SAAADI. CDR3 length equals 14 residues. The V gene lost 3 bases and the J gene lost 5 bases, with 11 bases spanning the gap. The TCR originated in a woman in her twenties or thirties in good health. The rearrangement uses TRBV10-2 and TRBJ2-1, with a possible D match to TRBD1 (6 bases). Material: memory CD4+ T cells sorted from blood. The subset is: CD45RA-negative fraction. The CDR3 coding sequence is TGCGCCAGCAGTGACGAGGACAGACACAATGAGCAGTTCTTC. Translation: CASSDEDRHNEQFF.